These 17 T cell receptor beta chains came from one sample sequenced in a study of blood T cell repertoires in COVID-19. The assay was immunoSEQ multiplex PCR, and TCRdb's table has in-frame clones only and misses some. The table records about 80,000 clones, around 84% of them present only once. Sequencing was performed on peripheral blood. Receptor source: a woman aged 65 to 85 with acute or convalescent COVID-19.

The rearrangement joins TRBV19 to TRBJ2-2; 7 positions agree with TRBD2. The CDR3 totals 13 residues. The germline V gene encodes CDR1 LNHDA and CDR2 SQIVND (reference sequence). J gave up 4 bases and V 6 bases, and 2 bases lay outside the gene matches. The CDR3 coding sequence is TGTGCCAGTAGGCGCGGGGGCACCGGGGAGCTGTTTTTT. It translates to CASRRGGTGELFF.

The chain employs TRBV5-1 and TRBJ1-5; D gene unclear. V was clipped by 0 bases and J by 4 bases, with 8 bases between them. The germline V gene has CDR1 SGHRS and CDR2 YFSETQ. The CDR3 consists of 14 residues. CDR3 bases: TGCGCCAGCAGCTTGGGCACTACAAATCAGCCCCAGCATTTT. Amino acids: CASSLGTTNQPQHF.

The chain joins TRBV4-1 to TRBJ2-2, with 11 bases fitting TRBD2. CDR1 MGHRA and CDR2 YSYEKL come from the germline V gene. The CDR3 extends over 17 amino acids. J was trimmed by 6 bases and V by 1 base; bases with no gene match: 7. CDR3 region: CASSQVVLAGAAGELFF. In DNA, the CDR3 is TGCGCCAGCAGCCAAGTAGTACTAGCGGGAGCGGCCGGGGAGCTGTTTTTT.

This chain's CDR3 is CATSDSGASGTYEQYF. The DNA for the CDR3 is TGTGCCACCAGTGACTCAGGGGCTAGCGGGACCTACGAGCAGTACTTC. The gene calls are TRBV24-1 and TRBJ2-7; 9 bases map to TRBD2. V lost 4 bases, J lost 2 bases, and 8 bases stayed unmatched. This CDR3 is built from 16 residues. The germline V gene encodes CDR1 KGHDR and CDR2 SFDVKD.

The table lists this clone with a count of one. The chain links TRBV19 to TRBJ2-5; 10 bases align to TRBD2. The CDR3 contains 18 residues. The germline V gene has CDR1 LNHDA and CDR2 SQIVND (reference sequence). Trimming cost V 2 bases and J 5 bases; bases outside gene matches: 14. In DNA, the CDR3 is TGTGCCAGTAGTATAAGGGGTCTAGCGGGAGAAGGTCCCGAGACCCAGTACTTC. It encodes CASSIRGLAGEGPETQYF. Variable domain in full (rest from reference TRBV19 and TRBJ2-5): DGGITQSPKYLFRKEGQNVTLSCEQNLNHDAMYWYRQDPGQGLRLIYYSQIVNDFQKGDIAEGYSVSREKKESFPLTVTSAQKNPTAFYLCASSIRGLAGEGPETQYFGPGTRLLVL.

This chain links TRBV15 with TRBJ2-5; D may be TRBD1 (6 bases). There are 14 residues in the CDR3. Germline lookup yields CDR1 LNHNV and CDR2 YYDKDF (reference sequence). The V end was cut by 6 bases, the J end by 3 bases, with 14 bases between. This chain's CDR3 is CATSQTGTKETQYF. CDR3 in DNA: TGTGCCACCAGTCAGACAGGTACGAAAGAGACCCAGTACTTC.

The chain is built from TRBV5-1 and TRBJ1-3; 9 positions agree with TRBD1. The CDR3 has 16 residues. The V gene end was trimmed by 3 bases and the J gene end by 0 bases; junction bases not matched to a gene: 4. CDR1 and CDR2 from the germline V gene are SGHRS and YFSETQ. This CDR3 reads CASSSTGGNSGNTIYF. The CDR3 DNA reads as TGCGCCAGCAGCTCTACAGGGGGCAACTCTGGAAACACCATATATTTT.

CDR3: CASKRDRGPRDTQYF. Written as DNA, the CDR3 is TGTGCCAGCAAAAGGGACAGGGGGCCGAGAGATACGCAGTATTTT. V is TRBV6-5 and J is TRBJ2-3, with 12 bases that match TRBD1. The V gene end was trimmed by 7 bases and the J gene end by 5 bases; junction bases not matched to a gene: 7. CDR1 MNHEY and CDR2 SVGAGI come from the germline V gene. This CDR3 comprises 15 residues.

This chain connects TRBV25-1 to TRBJ2-5; 14 positions match TRBD2. J was trimmed by 5 bases and V by 1 base; bases with no gene match: 9. The CDR3 has 18 residues. CDR1 and CDR2 (germline): MGHDK, SYGVNS. CDR3 sequence (DNA): TGTGCCAGCAGTGAATCCCTGACTAGCGGGAGGGGTTGGGAGACCCAGTACTTC. Protein sequence: CASSESLTSGRGWETQYF. The whole variable domain, filled in from reference TRBV25-1 and TRBJ2-5, reads EADIYQTPRYLVIGTGKKITLECSQTMGHDKMYWYQQDPGMELHLIHYSYGVNSTEKGDLSSESTVSRIRTEHFPLTLESARPSHTSQYLCASSESLTSGRGWETQYFGPGTRLLVL.

In DNA form, the CDR3 reads TGTGCCAGCAGCTTAGGGACTAGCAGGGATGAGCAGTTCTTC. As protein: CASSLGTSRDEQFF. The V gene is TRBV7-2, the J gene TRBJ2-1; TRBD2 matches at 8 bases. There are 14 residues in the CDR3. In germline, CDR1 is SGHTA, CDR2 FQGNSA. The junction had 4 bases not matched to a gene; V was cut back by 1 base and J by 8 bases. Full variable domain (missing parts from reference TRBV7-2 and TRBJ2-1): GAGVSQSPSNKVTEKGKDVELRCDPISGHTALYWYRQSLGQGLEFLIYFQGNSAPDKSGLPSDRFSAERTGGSVSTLTIQRTQQEDSAVYLCASSLGTSRDEQFFGPGTRLTVL.

The sample holds many counts of this clone. This chain connects TRBV18 to TRBJ2-7; no clear D gene. Looked up from germline, CDR1 is KGHSH and CDR2 is LQKENI. The CDR3 is made up of 12 amino acids. V lost 5 bases and J lost 3, with 8 bases in between. The CDR3 DNA follows: TGTGCCAGCTCATCAGATTACTACGAGCAGTACTTC. This translates into CASSSDYYEQYF.

The V call is TRBV19, the J call TRBJ2-3, with TRBD2 matching 8 bases. The germline V gene has CDR1 LNHDA and CDR2 SQIVND (reference sequence). The CDR3 runs to 16 residues. J gave up 2 bases and V 6 bases, and 10 bases lay outside the gene matches. The CDR3 DNA is TGTGCCAGTAGGGCCGGACGGGAGGGCAACACAGATACGCAGTATTTT. This encodes CASRAGREGNTDTQYF.

The chain combines TRBV6-1 with TRBJ1-1, with D unresolved. The CDR3 totals 12 residues. Germline CDR1 reads MNHNS; CDR2 reads SASEGT. The V and J ends lost 3 bases and 7 bases respectively, with 9 bases between them. Written as DNA, the CDR3 is TGTGCCAGCAGTGAGGCAGTTATTGAAGCTTTCTTT. Protein product: CASSEAVIEAFF.

There are a few counts of this clone. This chain uses TRBV5-1 with TRBJ1-4, with 8 bases aligning to TRBD1. This CDR3 is 14 amino acids long. CDR1 is SGHRS, CDR2 YFSETQ, per germline. The junction had 6 bases not matched to a gene; V was cut back by 3 bases and J by 8 bases. The CDR3 nucleotides are TGCGCCAGCAGCTGGGGGACAGGTGGCGAAAAACTGTTTTTT. It translates to CASSWGTGGEKLFF. The full variable domain, with the rest looked up from reference TRBV5-1 and TRBJ1-4, is KAGVTQTPRYLIKTRGQQVTLSCSPISGHRSVSWYQQTPGQGLQFLFEYFSETQRNKGNFPGRFSGRQFSNSRSEMNVSTLELGDSALYLCASSWGTGGEKLFFGSGTQLSVL.

The chain is built from TRBV6-5 and TRBJ1-2; D is perhaps TRBD1 (6 bases). Trimming left V 7 bases short and J 4 bases short, with 16 bases between. Germline loops: CDR1 MNHEY, CDR2 SVGAGI. The CDR3 covers 14 residues. The DNA of the CDR3 is TGTGCCAGCACTTCGACAGGCCGATTCTATGGCTACACCTTC. Amino acid sequence: CASTSTGRFYGYTF.

For the CDR3, the DNA is TGTGCCAGCAGTTACGGGGAGCTAAAAGGCGAGGGCTACACCTTC. Residues: CASSYGELKGEGYTF. The chain links TRBV6-6 to TRBJ1-2; D is unresolved. Germline values: CDR1 MNHNY, CDR2 SVGAGI (reference sequence). The CDR3 length is 15 residues. With 2 bases removed from V and 8 bases from J, the gap between germline ends came to 18 bases.

The chain links TRBV10-2 to TRBJ2-7; D not resolved. CDR3 length equals 12 residues. V gave up 8 bases and J gave up 0 bases, with 8 bases separating them. CDR1 and CDR2 (germline): WSHSY, SAAADI. CDR3 DNA: TGCGCCAGCTCGAGGAGCTCCTACGAGCAGTACTTC. It codes for CASSRSSYEQYF.